The clone carrying this T cell receptor (beta chain) was counted once. The data originate from a study of blood T cell repertoires in COVID-19. The wider study: Sites across the United States, Italy and Spain contributed samples from acute and convalescent COVID-19. PBMCs, B-cell-depleted T cells, or T cells were the source of the cDNA or gDNA that made up the material.

Original methodology: Using reference gene primer amplification, nucleated cell counts were estimated. Assay used: immunoSEQ multiplex PCR; TCRdb lists only in-frame clones, some missing. V, J and clone size are taken as reported in that table, and D and trimming were inferred from the DNA itself. The sample lists under 150,000 clones, over 65% seen once, with roughly 8% in the top ten. V gave up 4 bases and J gave up 3 bases; unmatched junction bases: 9. The germline CDR1 and CDR2 sequences are SGHDT and YYEEEE. The length of the CDR3 is 16 residues. The receptor's source is a woman between 35 and 50 years old with acute or convalescent COVID-19. The rearrangement links TRBV5-6 to TRBJ2-3, with 9 bases aligning to TRBD2. Sequences were obtained from peripheral blood. CDR3 residues: CASSLPGLAKTDTQYF. For the CDR3, the DNA is TGTGCCAGCAGCCTACCGGGACTAGCAAAAACAGATACGCAGTATTTT.